This T cell receptor beta chain was retrieved from a study of Graves' ophthalmopathy and Graves' hyperthyroidism. RNA transcripts were the source from which TCR beta CDR3 regions were amplified. First-round RT-PCR with HTBI primers preceded a second-round multiplex PCR. MiXCR, applied by TCRdb to the multiplex PCR reads, yields one record per CDR3 protein. Here the sample spans about 420,000 distinct CDR3 sequences, roughly 20% being singletons. Being free of ophthalmopathy for 18 months of follow-up defined stable hyperthyroidism. Excluded were patients with other autoimmune diseases, uncontrolled infections, pregnancy or lactation. This clonotype showed up many times. As yet, its antigen is unknown. General study results and limits: Ophthalmopathy progression was predicted by the model at around 70% sensitivity and 72% to 80% specificity. A model of 13 signatures distinguished ophthalmopathy from stable hyperthyroidism at roughly 87% sensitivity and 65% to 84% specificity.

This CDR3 region has 15 residues. V shed 5 bases and J 3 bases; nucleotides not matched to a gene: 8. Germline lookup yields CDR1 MNHEY and CDR2 SVGEGT. The sample comprised peripheral blood. The TCR sequence derives from a woman between 18 and 30 years old with stable Graves' hyperthyroidism. The chain has TRBV6-2 or TRBV6-3 and TRBJ2-7; 9 bases line up with TRBD2. The CDR3 is CASSPSELAGYEQYF. The CDR3 region has the DNA TGTGCCAGCAGTCCCAGCGAACTAGCGGGCTACGAGCAGTACTTC.